One and the same sample provided the 20 T cell receptor beta chains below, sequenced in a study of shared clonotypes between healthy human individuals. The repertoire was sequenced with immunoSEQ multiplex PCR; TCRdb's copy has only in-frame clones and lacks some. The sample consists of approximately 2,000,000 clones, roughly 93% of them appearing once. Selected positively for CCR7 and CD45RO-negative, naive CD8 cells excluded terminally differentiated effector memory CD45RA+ cells. The sequencing sample was made of naive CD8+ T cells from PBMCs. The receptors originated from a young man in good health. Some clones in this sample may be carry-over from other donors' samples.

The chain recombines TRBV27 with TRBJ2-7; perhaps TRBD1 as D (6 bases). This CDR3 comprises 16 residues. Looked up from germline, CDR1 is MNHEY and CDR2 is SMNVEV (reference sequence). Trimming removed 3 bases at V and 1 base at J, with 16 bases between. CDR3 nucleotides: TGTGCCAGCAGTTTTTCCCTAGGGGGTCTTTCCTACGAGCAGTACTTC. It yields the protein CASSFSLGGLSYEQYF.

V usage is TRBV27 and J usage is TRBJ2-7, with TRBD2 identical over 12 bases. The germline V gene has CDR1 MNHEY and CDR2 SMNVEV (reference sequence). Trimming at V came to 5 bases and at J to 6 bases, leaving 8 bases not matched to a gene. This CDR3 comprises 15 residues. The CDR3 DNA is TGTGCCAGCAGTCCGGGCCGGGGACTAGCGGGCGAGCAGTACTTC. Translated, it gives CASSPGRGLAGEQYF.

This clone came up once. The genes are TRBV7-2 and TRBJ1-1; D is uncertain. CDR3 length equals 14 residues. With 5 bases removed from V and 8 bases from J, the gap between germline ends came to 18 bases. Germline values: CDR1 SGHTA, CDR2 FQGNSA. Written as DNA, the CDR3 is TGTGCCAGCAGCCCCGAGGCAGGTGTCACCGAAGCTTTCTTT. It codes for CASSPEAGVTEAFF.

The chain carries TRBV28 and TRBJ2-5; D gene ambiguous. The V gene lost 6 bases and the J gene lost 5 bases, with 13 bases spanning the gap. This CDR3 has 13 amino acids. The germline V gene has CDR1 MDHEN and CDR2 SYDVKM. The DNA of the CDR3 is TGTGCCAGCAGCCTGGAGTATGGGGAGACCCAGTACTTC. It encodes CASSLEYGETQYF.

The V and J genes are TRBV29-1 and TRBJ2-3; 12 nucleotides line up with TRBD2. Germline V gene sequence: CDR1 SQVTM, CDR2 ANQGSEA. J gave up 6 bases and V 1 base, and 5 bases lay outside the gene matches. This CDR3 has 15 amino acids. CDR3 sequence: CSVEASGRASDTQYF. In DNA form, the CDR3 reads TGCAGCGTTGAAGCTAGCGGGAGGGCGTCGGATACGCAGTATTTT.

J is TRBJ1-1 and V is TRBV28; D is unresolved. In germline, CDR1 is MDHEN, CDR2 SYDVKM. This CDR3 has 15 residues. V was clipped by 3 bases and J by 0 bases, with 11 bases between them. The CDR3 sequence: CASSFLEGMNTEAFF. The CDR3 DNA reads as TGTGCCAGCAGTTTTCTTGAGGGAATGAACACTGAAGCTTTCTTT.

The rearrangement uses TRBV12-5 and TRBJ1-2, with D possibly matching TRBD1 (5 bases). Germline V CDR1 and CDR2: LGHNT, FRNRAP. Trimming shortened V by 6 bases and J by 8 bases, and 16 bases separated the two germline ends. This CDR3 region has 13 residues. The CDR3 is CASGQGPIKGYTF. The CDR3 DNA reads TGTGCTAGTGGCCAGGGACCGATCAAGGGCTACACCTTC.

The J gene is TRBJ2-2, the V gene TRBV5-1; TRBD1 matches at 8 bases. V trimming: 6 bases; J trimming: 6 bases; junction bases outside the gene matches: 7. Germline loops: CDR1 SGHRS, CDR2 YFSETQ. The CDR3 is made up of 14 amino acids. Here the CDR3 reads CASNPGGSPGELFF. Written as DNA, the CDR3 is TGCGCCAGCAACCCAGGGGGCTCTCCCGGGGAGCTGTTTTTT.

The genes are TRBV19 and TRBJ2-7; possible D gene TRBD1, 5 bases. CDR1 is LNHDA, CDR2 SQIVND, per germline (reference sequence). The V end lost 4 bases, the J end lost 4 bases, and 8 bases lay between the germline ends. The CDR3 is 12 amino acids. CDR3 DNA: TGTGCCAGTAGTAACACAGGATACGAGCAGTACTTC. Amino acids: CASSNTGYEQYF.

V is TRBV9 and J is TRBJ2-1; TRBD2 might be the D (6 bases). This CDR3 is 15 amino acids long. Germline CDR1 and CDR2: SGDLS and YYNGEE. Trimming took off 8 bases at V and 6 bases at J, with 21 bases between the two ends. The CDR3 loop reads CASQPGTAQSNEQFF. DNA of the CDR3: TGTGCCAGTCAGCCTGGGACTGCTCAATCCAATGAGCAGTTCTTC.

The chain carries TRBV2 and TRBJ2-7, with D tentatively TRBD1 (6 bases). In germline, CDR1 is SNHLY, CDR2 FYNNEI. The CDR3 length is 15 residues. Trimming cost V 0 bases and J 5 bases, with 14 bases left between them. The CDR3 nucleotides are TGTGCCAGCAGTGAAGCGGCTAACAGGGCCCACGAGCAGTACTTC. As protein: CASSEAANRAHEQYF.

This chain links TRBV10-1 with TRBJ2-2; no clear D gene. Per germline, CDR1 WNHNN and CDR2 SYGVQD (reference sequence). Trimming pared 11 bases from V and 7 bases from J, leaving 26 bases between. The CDR3 has 16 amino acids. The CDR3 reads CAARPRVEPGVGELFF. DNA for the CDR3: TGCGCCGCCCGGCCAAGGGTCGAGCCCGGAGTCGGGGAGCTGTTTTTT.

CDR3 coding DNA: TGTGCCAGCAGCCCGAGGGCCTCTAGCACAGATACGCAGTATTTT. Translated, it gives CASSPRASSTDTQYF. The chain employs TRBV11-1 and TRBJ2-3; D possibly corresponds to TRBD2 (5 bases). The V end was cut by 5 bases, the J end by 0 bases, with 12 bases between. Germline loops: CDR1 SGHAT, CDR2 FQDESV (reference sequence). CDR3 length: 15 residues.

The chain carries TRBV2 and TRBJ2-7, with D possibly being TRBD1 (6 bases). V gave up 2 bases and J gave up 1 base, with 21 bases separating them. The CDR3 loop spans 18 amino acids. Per germline, CDR1 SNHLY and CDR2 FYNNEI. CDR3 coding DNA: TGTGCCAGCAGTGAAACATGGATTATGACAGGCCCTTCCTACGAGCAGTACTTC. This encodes CASSETWIMTGPSYEQYF.

This chain joins TRBV27 and TRBJ2-3, with D possibly TRBD1 on 6 matching bases. CDR3 length equals 15 residues. CDR1 MNHEY and CDR2 SMNVEV come from the germline V gene (reference sequence). With 5 bases removed from V and 2 bases from J, the gap between germline ends came to 14 bases. The CDR3, as DNA: TGTGCCAGCAGTGCCGGGACATTCCACACAGATACGCAGTATTTT. Its translation: CASSAGTFHTDTQYF.

For the CDR3, the DNA is TGTGCCAGCAGTGATTACCCCCTCCAGGGGGCCTACGAGCAGTACTTC. Protein: CASSDYPLQGAYEQYF. V and J are TRBV25-1 and TRBJ2-7; TRBD1 matches at 7 bases. Germline loops: CDR1 MGHDK, CDR2 SYGVNS. The CDR3 runs to 16 residues. V trimming: 3 bases; J trimming: 2 bases; junction bases outside the gene matches: 10.

The rearrangement joins TRBV5-8 to TRBJ1-1; D ambiguous. In germline, CDR1 is SGHTS, CDR2 YDEGEE. This CDR3 is built from 12 residues. With 3 bases removed from V and 8 bases from J, the gap between germline ends came to 11 bases. This CDR3 reads CASSSTYLEAFF. DNA of the CDR3: TGTGCCAGCAGCTCCACGTACCTGGAAGCTTTCTTT.

Regarding this clone: This sample includes further DNA sequences coding for the same CDR3. V is TRBV5-1 and J is TRBJ2-7; TRBD1 aligns across 10 bases. The CDR3 length is 15 residues. V shed 0 bases and J 0 bases; nucleotides not matched to a gene: 0. CDR1 is SGHRS and CDR2 is YFSETQ in the germline V gene. The CDR3 region has the DNA TGCGCCAGCAGCTTGGGACAGGGGGCCTCCTACGAGCAGTACTTC. Its protein is CASSLGQGASYEQYF. The full variable domain, with the rest looked up from reference TRBV5-1 and TRBJ2-7, is KAGVTQTPRYLIKTRGQQVTLSCSPISGHRSVSWYQQTPGQGLQFLFEYFSETQRNKGNFPGRFSGRQFSNSRSEMNVSTLELGDSALYLCASSLGQGASYEQYFGPGTRLTVT.

About this clone: Other DNA sequences from this sample encode an identical CDR3 as well. V usage is TRBV18 and J usage is TRBJ2-1; 13 bases line up with TRBD2. CDR1 and CDR2 from the germline V gene are KGHSH and LQKENI. This CDR3 is built from 16 residues. J lost 4 bases, V lost 0 bases, and 0 bases had no gene match. The CDR3: CASSPPGLAGYNEQFF. In nucleotides, the CDR3 is TGTGCCAGCTCACCACCGGGACTAGCGGGATACAATGAGCAGTTCTTC.

J is TRBJ1-1 and V is TRBV4-3, with a tentative D call TRBD1 (6 bases). CDR1 and CDR2 from the germline V gene are LGHNA and YSLEER. The CDR3 is 14 amino acids. Deletions cut 1 base from V and 3 bases from J, with 9 bases between. Here the CDR3 DNA reads TGCGCCAGCAGCCAAGGAGGGGGGGACACTGAAGCTTTCTTT. It is translated as CASSQGGGDTEAFF.